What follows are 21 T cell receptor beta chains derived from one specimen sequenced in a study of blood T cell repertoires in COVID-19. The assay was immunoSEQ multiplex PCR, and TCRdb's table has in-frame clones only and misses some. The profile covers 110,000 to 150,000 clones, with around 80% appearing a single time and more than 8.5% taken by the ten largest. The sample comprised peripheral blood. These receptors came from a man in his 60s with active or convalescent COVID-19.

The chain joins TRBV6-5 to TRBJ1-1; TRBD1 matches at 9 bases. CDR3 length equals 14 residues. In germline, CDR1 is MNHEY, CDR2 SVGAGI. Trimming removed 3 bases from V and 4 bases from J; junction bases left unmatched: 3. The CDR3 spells CASSYGTGPTEAFF. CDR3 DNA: TGTGCCAGCAGTTATGGGACAGGGCCCACTGAAGCTTTCTTT.

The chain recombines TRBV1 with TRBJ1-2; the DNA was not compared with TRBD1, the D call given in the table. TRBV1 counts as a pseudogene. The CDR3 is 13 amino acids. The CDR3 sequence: CTSSQPGTEGYTF. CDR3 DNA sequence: TGCACCAGCAGCCAACCCGGGACAGAGGGCTACACCTTC.

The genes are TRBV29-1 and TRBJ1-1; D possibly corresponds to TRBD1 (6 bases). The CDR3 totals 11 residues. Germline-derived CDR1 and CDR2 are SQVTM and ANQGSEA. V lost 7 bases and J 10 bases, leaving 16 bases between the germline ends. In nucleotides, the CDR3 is TGCAGCGCTCAGGGGACCGCGCGAGCTTTCTTT. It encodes CSAQGTARAFF.

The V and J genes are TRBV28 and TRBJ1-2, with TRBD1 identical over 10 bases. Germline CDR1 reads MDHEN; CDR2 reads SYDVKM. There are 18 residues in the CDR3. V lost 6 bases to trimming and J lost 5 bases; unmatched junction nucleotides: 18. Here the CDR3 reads CASSPMGSGQGRGYGYTF. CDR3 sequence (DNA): TGTGCCAGCAGCCCAATGGGCTCGGGACAGGGGAGGGGGTATGGCTACACCTTC.

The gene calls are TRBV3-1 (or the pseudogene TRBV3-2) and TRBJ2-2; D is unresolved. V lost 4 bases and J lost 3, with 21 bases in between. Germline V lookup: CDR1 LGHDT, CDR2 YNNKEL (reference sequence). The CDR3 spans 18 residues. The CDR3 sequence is CASSPRQPHLGDTGELFF. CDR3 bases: TGTGCCAGCAGCCCGCGGCAGCCGCATCTAGGTGACACCGGGGAGCTGTTTTTT.

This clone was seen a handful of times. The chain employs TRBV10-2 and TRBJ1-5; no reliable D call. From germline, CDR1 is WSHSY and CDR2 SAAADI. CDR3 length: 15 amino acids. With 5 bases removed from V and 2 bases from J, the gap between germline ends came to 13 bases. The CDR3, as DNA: TGCGCCAGCAGTTCTTACATCAGTGGCAATCAGCCCCAGCATTTT. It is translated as CASSSYISGNQPQHF.

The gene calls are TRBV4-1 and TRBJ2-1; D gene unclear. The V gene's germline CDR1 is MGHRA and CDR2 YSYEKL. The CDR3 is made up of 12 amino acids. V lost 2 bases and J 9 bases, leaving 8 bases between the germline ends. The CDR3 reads CASSQRLGEQFF. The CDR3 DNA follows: TGCGCCAGCAGCCAACGACTTGGTGAGCAGTTCTTC.

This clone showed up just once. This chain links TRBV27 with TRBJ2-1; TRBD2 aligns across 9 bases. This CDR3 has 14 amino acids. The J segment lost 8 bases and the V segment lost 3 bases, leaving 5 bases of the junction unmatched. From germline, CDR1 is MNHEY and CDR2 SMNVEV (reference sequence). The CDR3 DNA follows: TGTGCCAGCAGTTTGACTAGCGGACAAGATGAGCAGTTCTTC. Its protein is CASSLTSGQDEQFF.

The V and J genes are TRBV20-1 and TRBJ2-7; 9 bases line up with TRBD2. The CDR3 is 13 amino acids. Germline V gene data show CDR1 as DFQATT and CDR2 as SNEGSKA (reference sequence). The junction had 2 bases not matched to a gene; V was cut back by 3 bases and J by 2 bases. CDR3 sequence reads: CSASSGGTYEQYV. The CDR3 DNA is TGCAGTGCTAGTAGCGGGGGCACCTACGAGCAGTACGTC.

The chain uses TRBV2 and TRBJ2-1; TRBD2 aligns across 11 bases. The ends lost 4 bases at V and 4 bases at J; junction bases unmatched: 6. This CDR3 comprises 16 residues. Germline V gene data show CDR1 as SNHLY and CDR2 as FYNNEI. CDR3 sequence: CASSGAGTSGYNEQFF. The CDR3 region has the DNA TGTGCCAGCAGTGGAGCCGGGACTAGCGGATACAATGAGCAGTTCTTC.

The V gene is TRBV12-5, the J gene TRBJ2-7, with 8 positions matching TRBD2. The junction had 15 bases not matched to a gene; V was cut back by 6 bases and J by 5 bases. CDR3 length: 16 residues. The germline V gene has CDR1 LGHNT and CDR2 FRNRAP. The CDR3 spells CASGLEASGRLDEQYV. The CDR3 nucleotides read TGTGCTAGTGGACTCGAAGCGAGCGGGAGACTTGACGAGCAGTACGTC.

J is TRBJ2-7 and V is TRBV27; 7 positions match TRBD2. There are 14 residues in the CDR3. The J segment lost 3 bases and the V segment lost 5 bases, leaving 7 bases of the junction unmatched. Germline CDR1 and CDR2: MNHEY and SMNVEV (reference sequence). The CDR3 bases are TGTGCCAGCAGTGCTACTGGGGGGGGCTACGAGCAGTACTTC. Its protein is CASSATGGGYEQYF.

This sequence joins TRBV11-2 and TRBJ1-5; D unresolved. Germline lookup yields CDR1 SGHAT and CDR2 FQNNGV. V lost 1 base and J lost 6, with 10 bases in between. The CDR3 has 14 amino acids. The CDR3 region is CASSLGAPPQPQHF. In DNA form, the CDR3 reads TGTGCCAGCAGCTTAGGGGCCCCACCTCAGCCCCAGCATTTT. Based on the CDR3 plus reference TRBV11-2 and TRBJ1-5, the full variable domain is EAGVAQSPRYKIIEKRQSVAFWCNPISGHATLYWYQQILGQGPKLLIQFQNNGVVDDSQLPKDRFSAERLKGVDSTLKIQPAKLEDSAVYLCASSLGAPPQPQHFGDGTRLSIL.

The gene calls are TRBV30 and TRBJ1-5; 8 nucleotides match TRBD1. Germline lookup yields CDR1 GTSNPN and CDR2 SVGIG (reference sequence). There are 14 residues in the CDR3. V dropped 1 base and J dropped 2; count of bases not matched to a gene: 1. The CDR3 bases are TGTGCCTGGAGTGGGACAGGGCGCAATCAGCCCCAGCATTTT. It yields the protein CAWSGTGRNQPQHF. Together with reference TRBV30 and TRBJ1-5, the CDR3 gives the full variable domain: SQTIHQWPATLVQPVGSPLSLECTVEGTSNPNLYWYRQAAGRGLQLLFYSVGIGQISSEVPQNLSASRPQDRQFILSSKKLLLSDSGFYLCAWSGTGRNQPQHFGDGTRLSIL.

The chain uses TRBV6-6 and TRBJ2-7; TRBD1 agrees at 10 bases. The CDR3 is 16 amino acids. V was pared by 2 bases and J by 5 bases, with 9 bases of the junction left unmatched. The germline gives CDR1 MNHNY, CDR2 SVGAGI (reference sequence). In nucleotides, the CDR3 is TGTGCCAGCAGTTACCCACCGGGACAGGGGTTGGACGAGCAGTACTTC. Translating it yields CASSYPPGQGLDEQYF.

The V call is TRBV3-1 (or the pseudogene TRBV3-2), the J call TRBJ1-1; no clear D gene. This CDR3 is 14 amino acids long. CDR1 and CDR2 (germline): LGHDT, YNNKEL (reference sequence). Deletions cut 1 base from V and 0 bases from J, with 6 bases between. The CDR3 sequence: CASSQVGVNTEAFF. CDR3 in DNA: TGTGCCAGCAGCCAAGTTGGAGTGAACACTGAAGCTTTCTTT.

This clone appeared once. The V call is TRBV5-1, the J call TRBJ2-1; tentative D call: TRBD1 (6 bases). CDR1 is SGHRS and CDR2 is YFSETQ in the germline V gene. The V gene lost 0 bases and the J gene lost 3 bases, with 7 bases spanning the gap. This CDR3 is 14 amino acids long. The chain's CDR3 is CASSLGQDYNEQFF. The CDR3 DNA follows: TGCGCCAGCAGCTTGGGACAGGACTACAATGAGCAGTTCTTC.

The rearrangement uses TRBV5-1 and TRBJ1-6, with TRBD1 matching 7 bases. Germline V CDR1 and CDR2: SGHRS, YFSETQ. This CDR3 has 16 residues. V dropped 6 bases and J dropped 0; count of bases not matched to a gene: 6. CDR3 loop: CASKGQASSYNSPLHF. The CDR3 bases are TGCGCCAGCAAAGGACAGGCGAGCTCCTATAATTCACCCCTCCACTTT.

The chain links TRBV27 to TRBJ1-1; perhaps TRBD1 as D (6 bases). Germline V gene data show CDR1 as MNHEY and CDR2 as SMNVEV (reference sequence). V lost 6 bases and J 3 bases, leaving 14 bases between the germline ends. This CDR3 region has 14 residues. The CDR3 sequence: CASSPRGQHTEAFF. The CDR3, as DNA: TGTGCCAGCAGCCCTCGAGGACAGCACACTGAAGCTTTCTTT.

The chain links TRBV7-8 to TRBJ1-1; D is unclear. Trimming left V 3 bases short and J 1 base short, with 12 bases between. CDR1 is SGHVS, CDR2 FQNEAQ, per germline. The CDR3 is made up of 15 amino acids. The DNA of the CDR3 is TGTGCCAGCAGCTTCTCCGGGTCACAGAACACTGAAGCTTTCTTT. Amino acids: CASSFSGSQNTEAFF.

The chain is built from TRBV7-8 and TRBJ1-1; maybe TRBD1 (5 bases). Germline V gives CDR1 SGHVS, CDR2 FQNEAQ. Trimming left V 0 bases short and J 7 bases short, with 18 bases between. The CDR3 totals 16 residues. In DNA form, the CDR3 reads TGTGCCAGCAGCTTAGCGTCGTTCCAGGGAACCGGTGAAGCTTTCTTT. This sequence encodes CASSLASFQGTGEAFF. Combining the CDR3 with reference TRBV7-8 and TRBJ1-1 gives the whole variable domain GAGVSQSPRYKVAKRGQDVALRCDPISGHVSLFWYQQALGQGPEFLTYFQNEAQLDKSGLPSDRFFAERPEGSVSTLKIQRTQQEDSAVYLCASSLASFQGTGEAFFGQGTRLTVV.